A selection of T cell receptor beta chains follows, all from one sample in a study of T-cell reconstitution after alpha-beta-depleted transplantation in children. TCRdb redid the calling of the PCR reads with MiXCR, one entry per CDR3 protein. Altogether roughly 100,000 distinct CDR3 sequences are present, about 8% being singletons, with the ten largest covering about a sixth. The starting material was PBMCs, obtained before TCRalphabeta/CD19-depleted stem cell transplant. These receptors all stem from a boy aged 2 to 10 with acute lymphoblastic leukemia, due to receive a stem cell transplant. CDR3s leave out the opening cysteine and the closing phenylalanine or tryptophan. Clone size appears in some rows only: once, few, many, or a class for an expanded clone.

clone_size: many; j_call: TRBJ2-2; v_call: TRBV6-4; cdr3_aa: ASSGTNTGELF
clone_size: many; j_call: TRBJ2-7; v_call: TRBV24-1; cdr3_aa: ATSDIRGQAYEQY
clone_size: .; j_call: TRBJ1-2; v_call: TRBV6-2/TRBV6-3; cdr3_aa: ASSYWGRPKNYGYT
clone_size: few; j_call: TRBJ2-3; v_call: TRBV7-6; cdr3_aa: ASRAESGGWGDTQY
clone_size: many; j_call: TRBJ2-2; v_call: TRBV7-8; cdr3_aa: ASSSKPGRGTGELF
clone_size: .; j_call: TRBJ2-7; v_call: TRBV7-2; cdr3_aa: ASSLRRRVGYEQY
clone_size: many; j_call: TRBJ1-6; v_call: TRBV27; cdr3_aa: ASSLYEEGPSPLH
clone_size: few; j_call: TRBJ2-5; v_call: TRBV5-1; cdr3_aa: ATPGGPRETQY
clone_size: many; j_call: TRBJ2-5; v_call: TRBV3-1; cdr3_aa: ASSQGGYGTHVETQY
clone_size: many; j_call: TRBJ2-7; v_call: TRBV13; cdr3_aa: ASSLGVYEQY
clone_size: few; j_call: TRBJ2-3; v_call: TRBV2; cdr3_aa: ASSEQRGPTDTQY
clone_size: .; j_call: TRBJ1-1; v_call: TRBV15; cdr3_aa: ATRERQGFPEAF
clone_size: many; j_call: TRBJ2-5; v_call: TRBV25-1; cdr3_aa: ASSEPQETQY
clone_size: few; j_call: TRBJ2-3; v_call: TRBV7-9; cdr3_aa: ASSPRGGATDTQY
clone_size: .; j_call: TRBJ2-7; v_call: TRBV20-1; cdr3_aa: SARKGAPYEQY
clone_size: few; j_call: TRBJ2-7; v_call: TRBV6-1; cdr3_aa: ASSKLSMTSGAYEQY
clone_size: .; j_call: TRBJ2-5; v_call: TRBV11-2; cdr3_aa: ASSLIGGGETQY
clone_size: many; j_call: TRBJ1-5; v_call: TRBV12-3/TRBV12-4; cdr3_aa: ASSSPGQARTQH
clone_size: .; j_call: TRBJ1-2; v_call: TRBV5-1; cdr3_aa: ASSSGGQYYGYT
clone_size: few; j_call: TRBJ1-2; v_call: TRBV27; cdr3_aa: AELRGPAKSNYGYT
clone_size: many; j_call: TRBJ2-3; v_call: TRBV2; cdr3_aa: ASRVSSQQKDTQY
clone_size: many; j_call: TRBJ2-7; v_call: TRBV20-1; cdr3_aa: SARDLRDYEQY
clone_size: .; j_call: TRBJ1-1; v_call: TRBV5-6; cdr3_aa: ASSHGQGLAEAF
clone_size: .; j_call: TRBJ1-2; v_call: TRBV7-9; cdr3_aa: ASSVDHYGYT
clone_size: few; j_call: TRBJ2-7; v_call: TRBV14; cdr3_aa: ASSYRAYEQY
clone_size: many; j_call: TRBJ2-2; v_call: TRBV7-2; cdr3_aa: ASSRDVNTGELF
clone_size: few; j_call: TRBJ1-5; v_call: TRBV20-1; cdr3_aa: SARPGDQPQH
clone_size: .; j_call: TRBJ2-1; v_call: TRBV6-1; cdr3_aa: ASSDHSGTSATNEQF
clone_size: many; j_call: TRBJ2-3; v_call: TRBV9; cdr3_aa: ASSTSGASTDTQY
clone_size: .; j_call: TRBJ1-1; v_call: TRBV20-1; cdr3_aa: SARDPRVGNTEAF
clone_size: .; j_call: TRBJ2-3; v_call: TRBV5-1; cdr3_aa: ASSFGTSGSQY
clone_size: .; j_call: TRBJ2-6; v_call: TRBV12-3/TRBV12-4; cdr3_aa: ASLRVGANVLT
clone_size: many; j_call: TRBJ2-2; v_call: TRBV2; cdr3_aa: ASKGGPAPADGELF
clone_size: many; j_call: TRBJ1-1; v_call: TRBV6-1; cdr3_aa: ASSASGNTEAF
clone_size: many; j_call: TRBJ1-1; v_call: TRBV19; cdr3_aa: ASSTRNLGAF
clone_size: many; j_call: TRBJ2-7; v_call: TRBV5-1; cdr3_aa: ASSLGQKQY
clone_size: .; j_call: TRBJ2-5; v_call: TRBV13; cdr3_aa: ASSPRGQTETQY
clone_size: many; j_call: TRBJ2-3; v_call: TRBV6-5; cdr3_aa: ASSNTNLRTDTQY
clone_size: .; j_call: TRBJ2-7; v_call: TRBV20-1; cdr3_aa: SARGRDRGRPYEQY
clone_size: few; j_call: TRBJ1-1; v_call: TRBV7-3; cdr3_aa: ASSSRGSNTEAF
clone_size: .; j_call: TRBJ1-3; v_call: TRBV20-1; cdr3_aa: SAPDPTGPGNTIY
clone_size: .; j_call: TRBJ2-1; v_call: TRBV3-1; cdr3_aa: ASSQDSSTYNEQF
clone_size: many; j_call: TRBJ1-5; v_call: TRBV2; cdr3_aa: ASKVAYSNQPQH
clone_size: many; j_call: TRBJ2-2; v_call: TRBV4-3; cdr3_aa: ASSQDPGLVTGELF
clone_size: many; j_call: TRBJ2-1; v_call: TRBV12-5; cdr3_aa: ASGQYGEQF
clone_size: .; j_call: TRBJ2-7; v_call: TRBV6-5; cdr3_aa: ASSYSLAGVYEQY
clone_size: .; j_call: TRBJ2-5; v_call: TRBV9; cdr3_aa: ASSVQGYQETQY
clone_size: few; j_call: TRBJ2-1; v_call: TRBV6-1; cdr3_aa: ASSPGAGGYNEQF
clone_size: few; j_call: TRBJ1-1; v_call: TRBV5-6; cdr3_aa: ASSLGSIWGGNTEAF
clone_size: medium-sized; j_call: TRBJ2-7; v_call: TRBV7-8; cdr3_aa: ASSLYRGPGYEQY
clone_size: .; j_call: TRBJ1-1; v_call: TRBV27; cdr3_aa: ASSLSGGTEAF
clone_size: few; j_call: TRBJ1-1; v_call: TRBV25-1; cdr3_aa: ASSDRRTGDTEAF
clone_size: few; j_call: TRBJ2-6; v_call: TRBV5-5; cdr3_aa: ASSFGTISSGANVLT